The clone carrying this T cell receptor (beta chain) was observed a single time. This CDR3 is 15 amino acids long. This sample is part of a study of blood T cell repertoires in COVID-19. Background on the study: COVID-19 samples collected from the United States, Italy and Spain covered acute and convalescent phases. T cells, B-cell-depleted T cells, or PBMCs supplied cDNA or gDNA.

Per the original methods: Scientists estimated how many nucleated cells there were by amplifying reference gene primers. Produced via immunoSEQ multiplex PCR; TCRdb's table is partial and in-frame only. V and J calls and clone size are copied from that table; D and trimming were computed from the DNA. Among about 250,000 clones listed, more than 75% were seen once. The receptor's source is a woman aged 55-70 years who had recovered from COVID-19. The sequenced material came from peripheral blood. This chain connects TRBV21-1 to TRBJ2-3; the table gives TRBD1 as D, unverified against the DNA. TRBV21-1 is deemed a pseudogene. CDR3 protein: CASGNLGDTTDTQYF. The CDR3 region has the DNA TGTGCCAGCGGGAATTTGGGGGACACCACAGATACGCAGTATTTT.